This T cell receptor beta chain appears in the sequencing data of a study of OX40 agonist ivuxolimab in advanced cancers. At the level of the study: Patients' therapy was ivuxolimab, an antibody that acts as an agonist of OX40 (CD134). Dose-escalation patients were diagnosed with hepatocellular carcinoma, melanoma, renal cell cancer or head and neck cancer. Study results and limitations: Expanded clones belonging to CD8+ T cells outnumbered, on average, those of CD4+. Clonal expansion from baseline to week 6 occurred in both CD4+ and CD8+ T cells.

With respect to this clone: Its specificity is not known.

Produced via immunoSEQ multiplex PCR; TCRdb's table is partial and in-frame only. The data show some 81,000 clones, around 87% seen once. The receptor was derived from an adult with an advanced solid tumor such as melanoma, head and neck, liver or kidney cancer. The starting material was CD4+ or CD8+ T cells sorted from blood, obtained in a trial of the OX40 agonist ivuxolimab.

CDR3 coding DNA: TGTGCCAGCAGTTTATCCGGGAGCTCCTATAATTCACCCCTCCACTTT. Translation gives CASSLSGSSYNSPLHF. The chain joins TRBV28 to TRBJ1-6; D gene uncertain. In germline, CDR1 is MDHEN, CDR2 SYDVKM. CDR3 length: 16 residues. The ends were cut back, 1 base at V and 0 bases at J, with 7 bases in the middle. The variable domain in full, with the rest retrieved from reference TRBV28 and TRBJ1-6, is DVKVTQSSRYLVKRTGEKVFLECVQDMDHENMFWYRQDPGLGLRLIYFSYDVKMKEKGDIPEGYSVSREKKERFSLILESASTNQTSMYLCASSLSGSSYNSPLHFGNGTRLTVT.